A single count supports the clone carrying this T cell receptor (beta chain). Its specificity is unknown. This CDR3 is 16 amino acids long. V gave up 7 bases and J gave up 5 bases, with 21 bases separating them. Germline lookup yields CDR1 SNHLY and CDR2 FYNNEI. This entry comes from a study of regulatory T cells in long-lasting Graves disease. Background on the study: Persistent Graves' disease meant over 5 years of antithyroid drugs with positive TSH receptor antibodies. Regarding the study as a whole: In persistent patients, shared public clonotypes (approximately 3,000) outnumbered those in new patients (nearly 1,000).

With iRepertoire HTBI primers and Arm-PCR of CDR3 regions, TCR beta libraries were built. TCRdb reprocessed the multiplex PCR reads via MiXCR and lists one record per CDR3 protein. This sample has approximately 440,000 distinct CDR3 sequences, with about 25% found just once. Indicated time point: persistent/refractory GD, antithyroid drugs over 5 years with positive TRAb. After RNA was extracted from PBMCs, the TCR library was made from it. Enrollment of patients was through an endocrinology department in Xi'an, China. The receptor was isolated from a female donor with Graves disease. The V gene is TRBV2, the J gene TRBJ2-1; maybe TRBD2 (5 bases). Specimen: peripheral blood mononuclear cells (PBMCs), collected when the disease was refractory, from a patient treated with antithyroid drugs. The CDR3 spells CASKFIRRGINNEQFF. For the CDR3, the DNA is TGTGCCAGCAAGTTCATCCGGAGAGGGATTAACAATGAGCAGTTCTTC.